The present T cell receptor beta chain was sequenced within a study of T-cell reconstitution after alpha-beta-depleted transplantation in children. Regarding the study as a whole: Two months or so post-transplant, alpha-beta T cells reportedly derived from several hundred expanded graft clones.

This clonotype was seen a few times. Its antigen is still unknown. The length of the CDR3 is 13 residues. V lost 3 bases to trimming and J lost 5 bases, with 10 bases between them. CDR1 and CDR2 (germline): ENHRY, SYGVKD. Researchers prepared the TCRbeta library using unique molecular identifiers, the study reports. MiXCR, run by TCRdb on the PCR reads, gives a single entry per CDR3 protein. This table holds about 900,000 distinct CDR3 sequences, about 26% found once. This sequence was found in a boy less than two years old who had a stem cell transplant for SCID, so the T cells may come from the graft donor. This rearrangement joins TRBV10-3 to TRBJ2-5; tentatively, D is TRBD1 or TRBD2 (6 bases each). This sample comprised PBMCs, mostly from graft donor cells, obtained 360 days after TCRalphabeta/CD19-depleted stem cell transplant. The CDR3 DNA sequence: TGTGCCATCAGTGATCGGAGGGGGGAGACCCAGTACTTC. Translated: CAISDRRGETQYF.